Reported below is one TCR beta chain. This specimen belongs to a study of shared clonotypes between healthy human individuals. Deep-level running was used for the assay. Bulk PBMC genomic DNA spanned ten immunoSEQ deep plates. Assay: immunoSEQ multiplex PCR; the TCRdb copy retains only in-frame clones and omits some. The sample lists some 92,000 clones, approximately 44% occurring once. Donors were healthy HIV-negative adults without recently reported acute infections or vaccinations. Germline CDR1 reads SGDLS; CDR2 reads YYNGEE. CDR3 length: 15 residues. The ends lost 0 bases at V and 7 bases at J; junction bases unmatched: 5.

The rearrangement joins TRBV9 to TRBJ2-7; 12 bases map to TRBD2. This sequence originates from a woman aged 40 to 50 in good health. Some clones in this sample may be carry-over from other donors' samples. The sample was PBMCs. The CDR3 DNA reads as TGTGCCAGCAGCGTAGGAAGACTAGCGGGAGAAGAGCAGTACTTC. Amino acid sequence: CASSVGRLAGEEQYF.